The rows below give T cell receptor beta chains drawn from one sample of a study of cytomegalovirus exposure and HLA in healthy donors. TCRdb keeps only in-frame clones here, not all; method: immunoSEQ multiplex PCR. Among about 120,000 clones listed, 81% were seen once. The sequencing sample was made of PBMCs. Every receptor here comes from a middle-aged man in good health and CMV-seronegative. Both conserved end residues are part of each CDR3. D genes are given only for firm matches. Some rows mark clone size as missing; the rest say once, few, many or name a class of expanded clone.

j_call,d_call,clone_size,v_call,cdr3_aa,cdr3_nt
TRBJ1-2,.,.,TRBV27,CASRSGQGRGYTF,TGTGCCAGCAGGTCAGGGCAGGGTCGTGGCTACACCTTC
TRBJ1-1,TRBD1,.,TRBV18,CASSPESTGPVLGAFF,TGTGCCAGCTCACCAGAATCGACAGGGCCGGTTTTAGGAGCTTTCTTT
TRBJ2-1,TRBD2,.,TRBV7-7,CASSLGVGTSGREQFF,TGTGCTAGCAGCTTAGGGGTAGGGACTAGCGGGAGAGAGCAGTTCTTC
TRBJ2-7,TRBD2,.,TRBV9,CASGGDFSYEQYF,TGTGCCAGCGGGGGGGACTTTTCCTACGAGCAGTACTTC
TRBJ1-2,TRBD1,.,TRBV7-9,CASSLEPTQGTYGYTF,TGTGCCAGCAGCTTGGAGCCGACACAGGGGACCTATGGCTACACCTTC
TRBJ1-4,TRBD1,.,TRBV25-1,CASSELQGVANEKLFF,TGTGCCAGCAGTGAGCTCCAGGGGGTTGCTAATGAAAAACTGTTTTTT
TRBJ2-5,TRBD2,.,TRBV11-3,CASSLRTSGIGETQYF,TGTGCCAGCAGCCTTCGGACTAGCGGGATAGGAGAGACCCAGTACTTC
TRBJ1-4,.,.,TRBV27,CASSVSRRATNEKLFF,TGTGCCAGCAGTGTCTCTAGGAGGGCGACTAATGAAAAACTGTTTTTT
TRBJ1-3,.,.,TRBV6-5,CASSSTGSGTIYF,TGTGCCAGCAGCTCAACGGGGTCGGGGACCATATATTTT
TRBJ2-7,.,.,TRBV19,CASSIYWTVGDEQYF,TGTGCCAGTAGTATATATTGGACAGTTGGTGACGAGCAGTACTTC
TRBJ2-5,TRBD1,once,TRBV14,CASSPRGTGVQTQYF,TGTGCCAGCAGCCCCCGAGGGACAGGGGTTCAGACCCAGTACTTC
TRBJ2-3,TRBD2,.,TRBV28,CASSSAGGPRDTQYF,TGTGCCAGCAGTTCTGCGGGGGGCCCCCGAGATACGCAGTATTTT
TRBJ2-1,.,.,TRBV27,CASSFSSSYNEQFF,TGTGCCAGCAGTTTTAGTAGCTCCTACAATGAGCAGTTCTTC
TRBJ1-1,.,.,TRBV19,CASSMVSGTEAFF,TGTGCCAGTAGTATGGTGTCCGGGACTGAAGCTTTCTTT
TRBJ2-7,.,few,TRBV7-2,CASSLAGRGRTLYEQYF,TGTGCCAGCAGCTTAGCGGGGAGGGGGAGGACCCTCTACGAGCAGTACTTC
TRBJ2-5,TRBD2,once,TRBV27,CASSLIGTSGKETQYF,TGTGCCAGCAGTTTAATTGGGACTAGCGGTAAAGAGACCCAGTACTTC
TRBJ2-1,TRBD2,.,TRBV4-1,CASSQPGTSGRNEQFF,TGCGCCAGCAGCCAACCAGGGACTAGCGGAAGGAATGAGCAGTTCTTC
TRBJ2-3,TRBD2,.,TRBV9,CASSVAPGGWTDTQYF,TGTGCCAGCAGCGTAGCTCCGGGAGGGTGGACAGATACGCAGTATTTT
TRBJ1-2,.,few,TRBV4-1,CASSLYHGDISIKSYGYTF,TGCGCCAGCAGCCTGTATCACGGGGACATTTCGATAAAGTCCTATGGCTACACCTTC
TRBJ2-7,.,.,TRBV27,CASRQGIHEQYF,TGTGCCAGCAGACAGGGTATCCACGAGCAGTACTTC
TRBJ1-5,.,few,TRBV7-8,CASSGRGYNQPQHF,TGTGCCAGCAGCGGCAGAGGTTACAATCAGCCCCAGCATTTT
TRBJ2-2,TRBD2,.,TRBV6-6,CASSTTSGGAGELFF,TGTGCCAGCAGCACTACTAGCGGGGGGGCCGGGGAGCTGTTTTTT
TRBJ1-2,.,.,TRBV7-2,CASSLNSGRTNYGYTF,TGTGCCAGCAGCTTAAATTCGGGGAGAACTAACTATGGCTACACCTTC
TRBJ1-1,.,.,TRBV29-1,CSVEGSFGGGTEAFF,TGCAGCGTTGAGGGTTCGTTCGGGGGTGGCACTGAAGCTTTCTTT
TRBJ1-4,.,.,TRBV6-5,CASLGGTGEKLFF,TGTGCCAGCCTCGGGGGTACGGGTGAAAAACTGTTTTTT
TRBJ2-7,TRBD2,.,TRBV27,CASSFLVGGSPYEQYF,TGTGCCAGCAGTTTTCTTGTGGGAGGGAGTCCCTACGAGCAGTACTTC
TRBJ1-3,TRBD1,.,TRBV4-1,CASGQGQDISGNTIYF,TGCGCCAGCGGCCAAGGACAGGACATTTCTGGAAACACCATATATTTT
TRBJ2-1,TRBD2,few,TRBV4-1,CASSQGLAGGYEQFF,TGCGCCAGCAGCCAAGGGCTAGCGGGGGGCTATGAGCAGTTCTTC
TRBJ2-3,TRBD2,.,TRBV9,CASSVGPSGSSTDTQYF,TGTGCCAGCAGCGTAGGTCCTAGCGGGTCAAGCACAGATACGCAGTATTTT
TRBJ2-1,.,few,TRBV29-1,CSVGHGRSVEQFF,TGCAGCGTTGGGCACGGGAGAAGCGTTGAGCAGTTCTTC